The present TCR beta chain was sequenced within a study of CD8 T cells in ankylosing spondylitis. Scientists made TCR beta libraries using quantitative 5'-RACE with molecular barcodes. TCRdb fed the 5' RACE reads into MiXCR, producing one record per CDR3 protein. The sample gives more than 600,000 distinct CDR3 sequences, around 20% of which show up once; around a fifth is in the top ten. As concerns this clonotype: Its antigen is not identified.

This CDR3 spans 16 amino acids. Unmatched junction bases numbered 7, after V lost 5 bases and J lost 3 bases. Whole-study findings and limits: A motif in TCR beta, a set of under ten highly homologous variants, appeared characteristic of ankylosing spondylitis blood. In ankylosing spondylitis patients, matched synovial fluid reportedly showed significant enrichment of disease-linked clones.

The sequence was obtained from a male donor with ankylosing spondylitis. The gene calls are TRBV12-3 or TRBV12-4 and TRBJ2-7; 13 bases line up with TRBD2. Sequences were obtained from blood, either unsorted or a sorted T cell fraction (not recorded which). CDR3: CASSEPGTSGIYEQYF. CDR3 coding DNA: TGTGCCAGCAGTGAACCCGGGACTAGCGGGATCTACGAGCAGTACTTC.